The rows below give T cell receptor beta chains drawn from one sample of a study of blood T cell repertoires in COVID-19. This table comes from immunoSEQ multiplex PCR, and its TCRdb copy is limited to in-frame clones, with some not included. The sample gives about 110,000 clones, less than 80% of which show up once; 20% to 25% is in the top ten. The sequencing sample was made of peripheral blood. The receptors come from a man between 70 and 80 years old with active or convalescent COVID-19. The CDR3 runs from the conserved cysteine through the conserved F or W. Each record gives: J gene, V gene, clone size, D gene, CDR3 protein, CDR3 DNA. A D gene is named only where the DNA matches it firmly. The listing skips clone size in some rows; elsewhere it reads once, few, many or a size class.

>TRBJ1-5|TRBV5-5|-|-
CASSYRDVGNQPQHF
TGTGCCAGCAGCTACAGGGACGTTGGCAATCAGCCCCAGCATTTT
>TRBJ2-1|TRBV7-9|-|TRBD1
CASSSDRGVHNEQFF
TGTGCCAGCAGCTCGGACAGGGGCGTCCACAATGAGCAGTTCTTC
>TRBJ2-2|TRBV7-3|-|-
CASSLTGITGELFF
TGTGCCAGCAGCTTGACAGGAATCACCGGGGAGCTGTTTTTT
>TRBJ2-1|TRBV7-9|-|TRBD2
CASSYRLAGGDNEQFF
TGTGCCAGCAGCTACCGACTAGCGGGGGGCGACAATGAGCAGTTCTTC
>TRBJ2-3|TRBV7-9|-|TRBD1
CASSRDRGPDTQYF
TGTGCCAGCAGCAGGGACAGGGGGCCGGATACGCAGTATTTT
>TRBJ1-1|TRBV2|-|TRBD1
CASSRQGSNTEAFF
TGTGCCAGCAGTCGACAGGGGTCGAACACTGAAGCTTTCTTT
>TRBJ1-5|TRBV2|-|-
CASSGRGTQPQHF
TGTGCCAGCAGTGGAAGGGGCACTCAGCCCCAGCATTTT
>TRBJ1-5|TRBV15|-|-
CATTGGGTLNQPQHF
TGTGCCACCACCGGGGGGGGGACCCTTAATCAGCCCCAGCATTTT
>TRBJ1-2|TRBV6-2/TRBV6-3|few|TRBD1
CASSFGTGGGYTF
TGTGCCAGCAGCTTCGGGACAGGGGGCGGCTACACCTTC
>TRBJ1-2|TRBV11-1|-|-
CASSLDLSYGYTF
TGTGCCAGCAGCTTAGACCTGAGCTATGGCTACACCTTC
>TRBJ1-1|TRBV2|-|-
CASSEPGTLTEAFF
TGTGCCAGCAGTGAACCCGGGACACTGACTGAAGCTTTCTTT
>TRBJ1-2|TRBV27|-|-
CASSLYQGMPNGYTF
TGTGCCAGCAGTCTGTACCAGGGGATGCCGAATGGCTACACCTTC
>TRBJ1-6|TRBV5-6|-|TRBD1
CASSLDRGNSPLHF
TGTGCCAGCAGCTTGGACAGGGGAAATTCACCCCTCCACTTT
>TRBJ1-1|TRBV7-8|few|TRBD1
CASSIGQGDTEAFF
TGTGCCAGCAGCATAGGACAGGGGGACACTGAAGCTTTCTTT
>TRBJ2-5|TRBV6-5|-|TRBD1
CASSRRTGETQYF
TGTGCCAGCAGTCGTCGGACAGGAGAGACCCAGTACTTC
>TRBJ1-1|TRBV30|-|-
CAWTRQANTEAFF
TGTGCCTGGACTCGACAGGCGAACACTGAAGCTTTCTTT
>TRBJ2-7|TRBV12-5|-|TRBD1
CASGMGQGADEQYF
TGTGCTAGTGGAATGGGACAGGGGGCGGACGAGCAGTACTTC
>TRBJ1-6|TRBV7-6|-|-
CASGFNSHLDSPLHF
TGTGCCAGCGGTTTTAACAGTCACCTCGATTCACCCCTCCACTTT
>TRBJ1-1|TRBV5-4|-|-
CASSFGTGGNTEAFF
TGTGCCAGCAGCTTCGGTACGGGGGGGAACACTGAAGCTTTCTTT
>TRBJ2-3|TRBV29-1|-|-
CSVERRRGDTQYF
TGCAGCGTTGAGCGGAGGCGGGGAGATACGCAGTATTTT
>TRBJ2-3|TRBV5-1|once|TRBD2
CASSHSGSTDTQYF
TGCGCCAGCAGCCATAGCGGGAGCACAGATACGCAGTATTTT
>TRBJ2-5|TRBV5-1|few|-
CASSGLAGETQYF
TGCGCCAGCAGCGGTCTCGCAGGGGAGACCCAGTACTTC
>TRBJ2-7|TRBV28|-|TRBD1
CASSHRRTGAWVYEQYF
TGTGCCAGCAGTCACCGAAGGACAGGGGCGTGGGTCTACGAGCAGTACTTC
>TRBJ2-5|TRBV29-1|-|-
CSVEAGFKTQYF
TGCAGCGTTGAAGCAGGGTTTAAGACCCAGTACTTC
>TRBJ1-5|TRBV5-6|once|-
CASSLRGLSNQPQHF
TGTGCCAGCAGCTTGCGGGGTCTTAGCAATCAGCCCCAGCATTTT
>TRBJ2-4|TRBV19|-|TRBD2
CASTPRESRVAKNIQYF
TGTGCCAGTACCCCGCGGGAGTCCCGCGTAGCCAAAAACATTCAGTACTTC
>TRBJ1-1|TRBV3-1/TRBV3-2|-|-
CASSSRTEAFF
TGTGCCAGCAGCTCCCGGACTGAAGCTTTCTTT
>TRBJ2-1|TRBV4-2|-|-
CASSQDSREGGWDEQFF
TGTGCCAGCAGCCAAGATAGTAGGGAAGGGGGTTGGGATGAGCAGTTCTTC
>TRBJ1-5|TRBV15|-|-
CATSRDGQTNQPQHF
TGTGCCACCAGCAGAGACGGACAGACTAATCAGCCCCAGCATTTT
>TRBJ1-3|TRBV28|-|-
CASSGWTMGPGNTIYF
TGTGCCAGCAGTGGGTGGACAATGGGTCCAGGAAACACCATATATTTT
>TRBJ2-7|TRBV29-1|-|-
CSVGFRGALMDEQYF
TGCAGCGTTGGGTTCAGGGGCGCGTTGATGGACGAGCAGTACTTC
>TRBJ2-1|TRBV5-1|few|-
CASSVTLTYNEQFF
TGCGCCAGCAGCGTGACACTTACCTACAATGAGCAGTTCTTC
>TRBJ2-1|TRBV7-2|-|TRBD2
CASSFSREGYNEQFF
TGTGCCAGCAGCTTTTCCCGGGAGGGATACAATGAGCAGTTCTTC
>TRBJ2-2|TRBV2|-|-
CASSESRSGELFF
TGTGCCAGCAGTGAATCCAGGTCCGGGGAGCTGTTTTTT
>TRBJ2-5|TRBV15|-|TRBD2
CATATSGQETQYF
TGTGCCACCGCGACTAGCGGCCAAGAGACCCAGTACTTC
>TRBJ2-1|TRBV7-3|-|-
CASSFTGFYNEQFF
TGTGCCAGCAGCTTTACAGGGTTTTACAATGAGCAGTTCTTC
>TRBJ1-5|TRBV12-5|-|TRBD1
CASGRDRGNQPQHF
TGTGCTAGTGGGAGGGACAGGGGCAATCAGCCCCAGCATTTT
>TRBJ2-7|TRBV15|-|-
CATSRASGEYEQYF
TGTGCCACCAGCAGGGCCTCAGGGGAATACGAGCAGTACTTC
>TRBJ2-7|TRBV5-1|-|-
CASSTGTISYEQYF
TGCGCCAGCAGCACGGGGACAATCTCCTACGAGCAGTACTTC
>TRBJ2-1|TRBV28|-|TRBD2
CANSRSGLYNEQFF
TGTGCCAACTCTCGTAGCGGGCTATACAATGAGCAGTTCTTC
>TRBJ1-1|TRBV30|-|-
CAWSVHLNTEAFF
TGTGCCTGGAGTGTTCACCTAAACACTGAAGCTTTCTTT
>TRBJ1-2|TRBV4-2|-|TRBD1
CASSQRQGTNGYTF
TGTGCCAGCAGCCAACGACAGGGGACGAATGGCTACACCTTC
>TRBJ2-3|TRBV6-5|-|-
CASSLDIRGTDTQYF
TGTGCCAGCAGTCTGGACATCCGGGGCACAGATACGCAGTATTTT
>TRBJ1-5|TRBV2|-|-
CASTGHNSNQPQHF
TGTGCCAGCACAGGACACAATAGCAATCAGCCCCAGCATTTT
>TRBJ1-1|TRBV5-6|-|TRBD1
CASSIQKRRGLEAFF
TGTGCCAGCAGCATACAGAAACGCAGGGGGCTTGAAGCTTTCTTT
>TRBJ1-6|TRBV27|-|-
CASSFYSSPLHF
TGTGCCAGCAGTTTTTATAGTTCACCCCTCCACTTT
>TRBJ1-2|TRBV6-5|-|TRBD1
CAARDRDYNGYTF
TGTGCCGCCCGGGACAGGGACTACAATGGCTACACCTTC
>TRBJ1-3|TRBV18|-|TRBD1
CASSVTGEGPGNTIYF
TGTGCCAGCTCCGTCACAGGGGAAGGCCCTGGAAACACCATATATTTT
>TRBJ2-7|TRBV2|once|-
CASRNRGGEQYF
TGTGCCAGCAGGAACAGGGGAGGCGAGCAGTACTTC